This T cell receptor (beta chain) was documented in a study of siplizumab effects on memory and regulatory T cells. General study results and limits: Naive-or-memory phenotypes were unassignable for roughly 75-95% of proliferating CD4+ or CD8+ clones. Siplizumab gave mappable alloreactive CD4+ clones an average Treg-derived fraction of roughly 72%, against around 30% in controls.

With respect to this clone: Its antigen is still unknown.

The assay was immunoSEQ multiplex PCR, and TCRdb's table has in-frame clones only and misses some. The table has over 85,000 clones, about 94% seen once. CDR1 is LGHNA and CDR2 is YNFKEQ in the germline V gene. Trimming stripped 0 bases from V and 7 bases from J, with 10 bases between. CDR3 length: 14 amino acids. The sequence was collected from a human donor in good health. The sample taken for sequencing was CD4+ T cells sorted from blood. J is TRBJ2-1 and V is TRBV4-2; D call uncertain. CDR3 sequence reads: CASSQDGIGNEQFF. DNA for the CDR3: TGTGCCAGCAGCCAAGATGGAATCGGGAATGAGCAGTTCTTC.